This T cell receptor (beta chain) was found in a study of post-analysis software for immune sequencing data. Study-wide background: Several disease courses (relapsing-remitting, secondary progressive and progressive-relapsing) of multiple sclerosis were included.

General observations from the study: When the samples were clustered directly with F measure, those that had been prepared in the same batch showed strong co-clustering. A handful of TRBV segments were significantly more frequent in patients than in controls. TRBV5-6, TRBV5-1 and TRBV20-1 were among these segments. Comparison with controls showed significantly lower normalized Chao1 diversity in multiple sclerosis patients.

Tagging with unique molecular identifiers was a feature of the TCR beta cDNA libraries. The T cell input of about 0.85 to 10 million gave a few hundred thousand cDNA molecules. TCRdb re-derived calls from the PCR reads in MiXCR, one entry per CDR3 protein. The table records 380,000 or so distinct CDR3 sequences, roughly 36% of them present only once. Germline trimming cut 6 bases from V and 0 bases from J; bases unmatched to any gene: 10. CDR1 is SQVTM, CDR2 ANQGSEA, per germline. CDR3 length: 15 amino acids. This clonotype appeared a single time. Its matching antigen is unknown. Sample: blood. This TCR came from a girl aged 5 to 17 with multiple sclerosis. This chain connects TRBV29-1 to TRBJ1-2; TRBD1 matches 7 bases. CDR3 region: CSVAGTVSPNYGYTF. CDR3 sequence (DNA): TGCAGCGTAGCCGGGACAGTCTCGCCTAACTATGGCTACACCTTC. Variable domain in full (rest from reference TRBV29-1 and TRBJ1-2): SAVISQKPSRDICQRGTSLTIQCQVDSQVTMMFWYRQQPGQSLTLIATANQGSEATYESGFVIDKFPISRPNLTFSTLTVSNMSPEDSSIYLCSVAGTVSPNYGYTFGSGTRLTVV.